The clone carrying this T cell receptor (beta chain) was seen more than once but under ten times. The data stem from a study of chronic HIV infection and antiretroviral therapy. TCRdb passed the 5' RACE reads through MiXCR, listing each CDR3 protein once. The sample holds 40,000 or so distinct CDR3 sequences, 8.2% seen once. CDR3 length: 14 amino acids. J gave up 8 bases and V 0 bases, and 0 bases lay outside the gene matches. CDR1 is SGHRS and CDR2 is YFSETQ in the germline V gene. The gene calls are TRBV5-1 and TRBJ1-4; 11 nucleotides line up with TRBD1. Sequencing was done on a sample of peripheral blood. This clonotype was obtained from an adult who had HIV and had not received antiretroviral therapy, or was an uninfected healthy control (not recorded which). CDR3 amino acids: CASSLGDRGEKLFF. The CDR3 nucleotides are TGCGCCAGCAGCTTGGGGGACAGGGGGGAAAAACTGTTTTTT.